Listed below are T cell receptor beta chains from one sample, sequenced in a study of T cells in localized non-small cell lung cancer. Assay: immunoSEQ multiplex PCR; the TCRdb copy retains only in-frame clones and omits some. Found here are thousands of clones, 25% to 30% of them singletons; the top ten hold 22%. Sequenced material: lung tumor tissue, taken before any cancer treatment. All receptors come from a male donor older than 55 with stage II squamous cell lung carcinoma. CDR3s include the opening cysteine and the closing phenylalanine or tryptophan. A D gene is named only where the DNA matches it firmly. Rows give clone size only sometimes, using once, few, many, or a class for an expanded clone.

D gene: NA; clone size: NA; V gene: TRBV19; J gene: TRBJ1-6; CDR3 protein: CASSIVGVNSPLHF; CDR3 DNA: TGTGCCAGTAGTATAGTTGGGGTTAATTCACCCCTCCACTTT
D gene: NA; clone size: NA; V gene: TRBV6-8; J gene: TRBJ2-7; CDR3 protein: CASSRQYYEQYF; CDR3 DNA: TGTGCCAGCAGTCGACAGTACTACGAGCAGTACTTC
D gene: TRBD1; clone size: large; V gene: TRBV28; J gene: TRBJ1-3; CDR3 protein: CASRLDRVSGNTIYF; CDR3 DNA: TGTGCCAGCAGGCTGGACAGGGTCTCTGGAAACACCATATATTTT
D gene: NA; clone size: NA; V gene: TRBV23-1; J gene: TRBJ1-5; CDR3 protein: CASSQSGGVQPQHF; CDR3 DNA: TGCGCCAGCAGTCAATCGGGGGGAGTTCAGCCCCAGCATTTT
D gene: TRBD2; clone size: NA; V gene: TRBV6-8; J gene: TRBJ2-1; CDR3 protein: CASSPGLAGPNEQFF; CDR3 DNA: TGTGCCAGCAGTCCGGGACTAGCGGGGCCCAATGAGCAGTTCTTC
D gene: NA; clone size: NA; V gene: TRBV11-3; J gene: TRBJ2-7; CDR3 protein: CASSLGDNTGEQYF; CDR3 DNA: TGTGCCAGCAGCTTGGGGGACAACACCGGGGAGCAGTACTTC
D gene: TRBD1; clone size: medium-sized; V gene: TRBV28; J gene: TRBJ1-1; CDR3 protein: CASKPGQGGTEAFF; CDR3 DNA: TGTGCCAGCAAACCGGGACAGGGTGGGACTGAAGCTTTCTTT
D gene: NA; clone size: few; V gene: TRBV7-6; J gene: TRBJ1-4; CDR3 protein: CASSFMGVSEKLFF; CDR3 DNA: TGTGCCAGCAGCTTTATGGGGGTGAGCGAAAAACTGTTTTTT
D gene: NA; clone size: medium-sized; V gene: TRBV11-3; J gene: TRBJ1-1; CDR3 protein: CASSLQGGGTEAFF; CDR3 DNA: TGTGCCAGCAGCCTTCAGGGTGGGGGCACTGAAGCTTTCTTT
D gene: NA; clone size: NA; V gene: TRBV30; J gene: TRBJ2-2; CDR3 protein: CAWSVVEANTGELFF; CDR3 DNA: TGTGCCTGGAGTGTGGTAGAAGCGAACACCGGGGAGCTGTTTTTT
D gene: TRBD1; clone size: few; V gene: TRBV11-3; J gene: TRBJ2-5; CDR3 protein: CASSLTGGKETQYF; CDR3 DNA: TGTGCCAGCAGCTTAACAGGGGGAAAGGAGACCCAGTACTTC
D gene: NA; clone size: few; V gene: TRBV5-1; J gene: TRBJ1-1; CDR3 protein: CASSLGPEADTEAFF; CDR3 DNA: TGCGCCAGCAGCTTGGGCCCGGAAGCGGACACTGAAGCTTTCTTT
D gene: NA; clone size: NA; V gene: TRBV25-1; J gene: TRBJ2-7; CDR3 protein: CASSELGDEQYF; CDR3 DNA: TGTGCCAGCAGTGAATTAGGGGACGAGCAGTACTTC
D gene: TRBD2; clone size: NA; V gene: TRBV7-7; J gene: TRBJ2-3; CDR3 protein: CASSHSGGATDTQYF; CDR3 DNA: TGTGCCAGCAGCCATAGCGGGGGGGCCACAGATACGCAGTATTTT
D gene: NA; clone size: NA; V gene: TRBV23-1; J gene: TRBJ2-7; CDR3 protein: CASSLSWRYEQYF; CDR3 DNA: TGCGCCAGCAGCTTGAGTTGGAGGTACGAGCAGTACTTC
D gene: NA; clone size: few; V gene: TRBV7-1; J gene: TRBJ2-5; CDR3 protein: CASSFGFQETQYF; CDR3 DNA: TGTGCCAGCAGCTTTGGCTTTCAAGAGACCCAGTACTTC
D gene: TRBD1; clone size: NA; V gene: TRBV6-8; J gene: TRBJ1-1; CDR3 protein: CASSYPGGGTEAFF; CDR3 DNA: TGTGCCAGCAGTTACCCAGGGGGAGGCACTGAAGCTTTCTTT
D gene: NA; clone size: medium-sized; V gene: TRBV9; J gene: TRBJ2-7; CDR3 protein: CASSVNPDSYEQYF; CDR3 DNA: TGTGCCAGCAGTGTTAACCCGGACAGTTACGAGCAGTACTTC
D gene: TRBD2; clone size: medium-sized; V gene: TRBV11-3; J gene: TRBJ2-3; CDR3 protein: CASSFRSGGQTDTQYF; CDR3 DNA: TGTGCCAGCAGCTTCAGGAGCGGGGGGCAAACAGATACGCAGTATTTT
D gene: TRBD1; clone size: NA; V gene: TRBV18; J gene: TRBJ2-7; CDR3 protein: CASSPPTGDLYEQYF; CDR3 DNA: TGTGCCAGCTCACCACCGACAGGGGACCTCTACGAGCAGTACTTC
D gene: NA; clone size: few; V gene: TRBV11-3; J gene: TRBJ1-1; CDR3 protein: CASSLVAGNTEAFF; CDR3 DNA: TGTGCCAGCAGCTTAGTAGCAGGGAACACTGAAGCTTTCTTT
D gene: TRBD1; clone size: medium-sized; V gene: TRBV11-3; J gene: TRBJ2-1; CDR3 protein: CASSPPSGQGEREQFF; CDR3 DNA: TGTGCCAGCAGCCCACCGTCGGGACAGGGGGAAAGGGAGCAGTTCTTC
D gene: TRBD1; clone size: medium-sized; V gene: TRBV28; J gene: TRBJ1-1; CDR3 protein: CASSANRGGMNTEAFF; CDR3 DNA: TGTGCCAGCAGTGCAAACAGGGGAGGAATGAACACTGAAGCTTTCTTT
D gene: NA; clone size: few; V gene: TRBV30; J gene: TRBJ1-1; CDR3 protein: CAWSVFNAEAFF; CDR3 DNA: TGTGCCTGGAGCGTCTTTAACGCTGAAGCTTTCTTT
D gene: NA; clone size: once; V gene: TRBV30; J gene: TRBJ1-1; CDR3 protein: CAWSVQMEAFF; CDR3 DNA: TGTGCCTGGAGTGTACAGATGGAAGCTTTCTTT
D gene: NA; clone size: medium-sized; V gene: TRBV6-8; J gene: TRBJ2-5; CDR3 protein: CASSYSIQGGGETQYF; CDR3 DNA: TGTGCCAGCAGTTACTCGATTCAGGGGGGTGGAGAGACCCAGTACTTC